The 5 T cell receptor beta chains in this list originate from one sample, sequenced in a study of blood T cells in healthy people across ages (dated by TCRdb to about 2015). The library was generated by 5' RACE. The sample was run on an Illumina HiSeq 2500. A second PCR of about 6 to 11 cycles was performed with a sample-barcoded 5' primer and a J-beta primer mix. The public reads were reprocessed in TCRdb via fastp at Q25 and MiXCR, keeping in-frame beta chains. Records with the same CDR3 protein are collapsed into one entry carrying the most frequent genes and DNA. The sample includes about 580,000 distinct CDR3 sequences, with around 48% observed a single time. The leading ten clones occupy approximately 25% of the sample. The source material was blood. The receptors here all came from an elderly man in good health.

The rearrangement links TRBV5-1 to TRBJ2-5; 8 bases agree with TRBD2. Germline V CDR1 and CDR2: SGHRS, YFSETQ. This CDR3 spans 14 amino acids. After removal of 1 base from V and 11 bases from J, the junction contained 10 bases not matched to a gene. The CDR3 region is CASSLSTSANEQYF. DNA for the CDR3: TGCGCCAGCAGCTTGTCGACTAGCGCCAATGAGCAGTACTTC. The variable domain in full, completed from reference TRBV5-1 and TRBJ2-5, reads KAGVTQTPRYLIKTRGQQVTLSCSPISGHRSVSWYQQTPGQGLQFLFEYFSETQRNKGNFPGRFSGRQFSNSRSEMNVSTLELGDSALYLCASSLSTSANEQYFGPGTRLLVL.

This clonotype came up a few times. A read error may be the cause here, since a much bigger clone is one base away. The V gene is TRBV6-6, the J gene TRBJ2-3, with TRBD1 matching 8 bases. From germline, CDR1 is MNHNY and CDR2 SVGAGI (reference sequence). J lost 3 bases, V lost 5 bases, and 4 bases had no gene match. The CDR3 consists of 14 residues. The CDR3 loop reads CASSGDRPTDTQYF. DNA for the CDR3: TGTGCCAGCAGTGGGGACAGGCCGACAGATACGCAGTATTTT.

This sequence joins TRBV20-1 and TRBJ2-1; TRBD2 matches 7 bases. The V gene end was trimmed by 3 bases and the J gene end by 2 bases; junction bases not matched to a gene: 1. In germline, CDR1 is DFQATT, CDR2 SNEGSKA (reference sequence). The CDR3 runs 13 residues. The chain's CDR3 is CSASGTTYNEQFF. The CDR3 DNA sequence: TGCAGTGCTAGTGGGACTACCTACAATGAGCAGTTCTTC.

This clonotype was observed a single time. This chain links TRBV13 with TRBJ2-7; 7 bases line up with TRBD1. The CDR3 sequence is 16 residues long. The germline gives CDR1 PRHDT, CDR2 FYEKMQ (reference sequence). V gave up 4 bases and J gave up 0 bases; unmatched junction bases: 9. The CDR3 here is CASSSLDRAPSYEQYF. CDR3 coding DNA: TGTGCCAGCAGCTCTTTAGACAGGGCCCCCTCCTACGAGCAGTACTTC. The full variable domain, completed using reference TRBV13 and TRBJ2-7, is AAGVIQSPRHLIKEKRETATLKCYPIPRHDTVYWYQQGPGQDPQFLISFYEKMQSDKGSIPDRFSAQQFSDYHSELNMSSLELGDSALYFCASSSLDRAPSYEQYFGPGTRLTVT.

Details on this clonotype: A much more abundant neighbour one base away suggests this may be a read error. The V gene is TRBV20-1, the J gene TRBJ2-1; D possibly corresponds to TRBD2 (6 bases). Germline V gives CDR1 DFQATT, CDR2 SNEGSKA (reference sequence). Between the trimmed V and J ends, which lost 1 base and 3 bases, there was a span of 16 bases. The length of the CDR3 is 16 residues. CDR3: CSARGRVGGLYNEQFF. CDR3 bases: TGCAGTGCTAGAGGAAGGGTGGGAGGACTCTACAATGAGCAGTTCTTC.